Listed below are T cell receptor beta chains from one sample, sequenced in a study of blood T cell repertoires in COVID-19. Sequencing was performed with immunoSEQ multiplex PCR; in TCRdb, only in-frame clones are kept and a portion is missing. The sample includes about 34,000 clones, roughly 88% of them seen just once. Sequencing used peripheral blood. The receptors were sampled from a man of 80 years or more with acute or convalescent COVID-19. The CDR3 runs from the conserved cysteine through the conserved F or W. A D gene is named only where the DNA matches it firmly. Only part of the rows carry a size: once, few, many, or a class if the clone is expanded.

v_gene	abundance	d_gene	j_gene	CDR3nt	CDR3aa
TRBV6-1	-	-	TRBJ2-7	TGTGCCAGCAGTGAAGCCGGCCAGGGCCTCTACGAGCAGTACTTC	CASSEAGQGLYEQYF
TRBV6-5	once	-	TRBJ1-2	TGTGCCAGCAGTTACCGCAGGGGAGGGTTCGGCTACACCTTC	CASSYRRGGFGYTF
TRBV29-1	once	TRBD1	TRBJ1-1	TGCAGCGTTACCCGACAGGGGACCCCTGACACTGAAGCTTTCTTT	CSVTRQGTPDTEAFF
TRBV7-8	-	-	TRBJ2-4	TGTGCCAGCAGCGGGGCACTCGGCAACATTCAGTACTTC	CASSGALGNIQYF
TRBV4-2	-	-	TRBJ1-5	TGTGCCAGCAGCCAAGATCCCCTGGACTTATATAGCAATCAGCCCCAGCATTTT	CASSQDPLDLYSNQPQHF
TRBV6-5	-	-	TRBJ1-2	TGTGCCAGCTGCCCGGGAAACTATGGCTACACCTTC	CASCPGNYGYTF
TRBV30	-	-	TRBJ1-1	TGTGCCTGGAGTGCTCACGCCCGGGGGGCTAGTGGGTTT	CAWSAHARGASGF
TRBV7-2	-	-	TRBJ1-5	TGTGCCAGCAGCTTATCCGCAGATAGCAATCAGCCCCAGCATTTT	CASSLSADSNQPQHF
TRBV27	-	TRBD2	TRBJ2-3	TGTGCCAGCAGTTCCAGGGAGGGGGATACGCAGTATTTT	CASSSREGDTQYF
TRBV2	-	-	TRBJ1-1	TGTGCCAGCAGTTACCAGGGATCGGGCACTGAAGCTTTCTTT	CASSYQGSGTEAFF
TRBV7-6	-	TRBD1	TRBJ1-1	TGTGCCAGCAGCTTAGATACAGGGGAGGCTTTCTTT	CASSLDTGEAFF
TRBV7-9	-	TRBD2	TRBJ2-3	TGTGCCAGCAGCTTAGCGGATGGGGGGGGCACAGATACGCAGTATTTT	CASSLADGGGTDTQYF
TRBV19	-	TRBD2	TRBJ2-5	TGTGCCAGTAGTGGCGGGGGTGAGACCCAGTACTTC	CASSGGGETQYF
TRBV7-8	-	-	TRBJ2-1	TGTGCCAGCAGCTTAGACAGGGACAATGAGCAGTTCTTC	CASSLDRDNEQFF
TRBV28	-	-	TRBJ1-2	TGTGCCAGCAGTTTGCTAGTAGGGGGTGGCGGCTACACCTTC	CASSLLVGGGGYTF
TRBV28	-	-	TRBJ2-7	TGTGCCAGCAGTTTACGTGCAGGGGCGGGCGGATTCTACGAGCAGTACTTC	CASSLRAGAGGFYEQYF
TRBV10-3	-	-	TRBJ2-2	TGTGCCATCAGTGAGGGTGAGCCCGGGGAGCTGTTTTTT	CAISEGEPGELFF
TRBV5-1	once	TRBD1	TRBJ2-7	TGCGCCAGCAGCTCACGGACAGGGCCCTCGCACGAGCAGTACTTC	CASSSRTGPSHEQYF
TRBV5-1	-	-	TRBJ2-2	TGCGCCAGCAGCTTGGAAAAGGCGGGGAACACCGGGGAGCTGTTTTTT	CASSLEKAGNTGELFF
TRBV7-2	few	-	TRBJ1-1	TGTGCCAGCAGCTTAGGTCCCGCGGGCACTGAAGCTTTCTTT	CASSLGPAGTEAFF
TRBV5-1	-	TRBD2	TRBJ2-7	TGCGCCAGCAGCCGGACTAGCGGGGTCCCCTACGAGCAGTACTTC	CASSRTSGVPYEQYF
TRBV11-2	-	TRBD1	TRBJ1-2	TGTGCCAGCAGCTCACCGGGACAGGGCTATGGCTACACCTTC	CASSSPGQGYGYTF
TRBV27	-	-	TRBJ2-7	TGTGCCAGCACCCTAAGGAGTCGGGGAATCTACGAGCAGTACTTC	CASTLRSRGIYEQYF
TRBV7-2	once	-	TRBJ2-1	TGTGCCAGCAGCTCGGCGGGGGCCTCCTACAATGAGCAGTTCTTC	CASSSAGASYNEQFF
TRBV5-1	-	-	TRBJ2-7	TGCGCCAGCAGCTTGGCTTCAGGGAACGTCGCCTACGAGCAGTACTTC	CASSLASGNVAYEQYF
TRBV5-1	-	-	TRBJ2-1	TGCGCCAGTTATCCCGGGACAACCTACAATGAGCAGTTCTTC	CASYPGTTYNEQFF
TRBV6-4	-	-	TRBJ2-4	TGTGCCAGCAGTGATTCTAGCCGAACATCGAGGAAAAACATTCAGTACTTC	CASSDSSRTSRKNIQYF
TRBV29-1	-	TRBD1	TRBJ1-1	TGCAGCGTTCAGGGGGCGATGGGCACTGAAGCTTTCTTT	CSVQGAMGTEAFF
TRBV3-1/TRBV3-2	-	-	TRBJ1-5	TGTGCCAGCAGTCAGGGAGGGGTTCGCCAGCCCCAGCATTTT	CASSQGGVRQPQHF
TRBV5-1	-	TRBD1	TRBJ1-1	TGCGCCAGCAGCTTGGCTTCAGGGGGCTTCGCGGACACTGAAGCTTTCTTT	CASSLASGGFADTEAFF
TRBV2	-	TRBD1	TRBJ2-7	TGTGCCAGCCGGGACAGGGGCTACGAGCAGTACTTC	CASRDRGYEQYF
TRBV27	-	-	TRBJ1-5	TGTGCCAGCAGCTGGGGGGGGGAACAGCCCCAGCATTTT	CASSWGGEQPQHF
TRBV3-1/TRBV3-2	-	-	TRBJ1-2	TGTGCCAGCAGCCGAACGGGACCCCTGCGGGGCTATGGCTACACCTTC	CASSRTGPLRGYGYTF
TRBV6-5	-	-	TRBJ1-6	TGTGCCAGCAGTTACAACACAGGGATCAATTCACCCCTCCACTTT	CASSYNTGINSPLHF
TRBV19	-	TRBD2	TRBJ2-7	TGTGCCAGTAGTCTCTCTCGCAATCGGGAGGCGAGAGAGCAGTACTTC	CASSLSRNREAREQYF
TRBV7-9	once	-	TRBJ1-2	TGTGCCAGCAGCTTAAGAGACTTAGAGGCCTATGGCTACACCTTC	CASSLRDLEAYGYTF
TRBV6-5	-	TRBD1	TRBJ2-7	TGTGCCAGCAGAATGGACAGGAGACCCTCCTACGAGCAGTACTTC	CASRMDRRPSYEQYF
TRBV7-2	-	TRBD2	TRBJ2-2	TGTGCCAGCAGCCTACTAGCGGGGGGGAACACCGGGGAGCTGTTTTTT	CASSLLAGGNTGELFF
TRBV5-1	-	-	TRBJ2-5	TGCGCCAGCAGCTTGGGGACAGTGGGAAAAGAGACCCAGTACTTC	CASSLGTVGKETQYF
TRBV7-9	-	TRBD1	TRBJ2-3	TGTGCCAGCAGCTTAGAGGCAGGGGGCGCAGATACGCAGTATTTT	CASSLEAGGADTQYF
TRBV5-5	-	TRBD1	TRBJ1-5	TGTGCCAGCAGCCAGACAGGGACCCATAGCAATCAGCCCCAGCATTTT	CASSQTGTHSNQPQHF
TRBV7-8	-	-	TRBJ1-3	TGTGCCAGCAACCAAGGCGGGCGGTCCGCTGGAAACACCATATATTTT	CASNQGGRSAGNTIYF
TRBV11-2	-	-	TRBJ2-1	TGTGCCAGCAGGTGGGCAGGGGTCTCGGCTGAGCAGTTCTTC	CASRWAGVSAEQFF
TRBV11-3	-	TRBD1	TRBJ2-5	TGTGCCAGCAGCCGGACAGGGCTAGAGACCCAGTACTTC	CASSRTGLETQYF
TRBV7-9	-	-	TRBJ1-6	TGTGCCAGCAGCTCTCGGGTTGGAGGCGGCTCATCATATAATTCACCCCTCCACTTT	CASSSRVGGGSSYNSPLHF
TRBV2	-	TRBD2	TRBJ2-5	TGTGCCAGCAGTGGGGGACTAGCCCAAGAGACCCAGTACTTC	CASSGGLAQETQYF
TRBV6-1	-	-	TRBJ2-2	TGTGCCAGCAGTGAAAACAGGAACACCGGGGAGCTGTTTTTT	CASSENRNTGELFF
TRBV7-2	-	TRBD1	TRBJ2-7	TGTGCCAGCAGCTTAACCAGGGGGACCCACGAGCAGTACTTC	CASSLTRGTHEQYF
TRBV19	-	TRBD2	TRBJ2-2	TGTGCCACTCAAGCGGGGGGGACGGCCGGGGAGCTGTTTTTT	CATQAGGTAGELFF
TRBV5-1	-	-	TRBJ2-2	TGCGCCAGCAGCCTTACACAGAACACCGGGGAGCTGTTTTTT	CASSLTQNTGELFF